This T cell receptor beta chain came from a study of blood T cell repertoires in COVID-19. At the level of the study: Both acute and convalescent COVID-19 samples were obtained from the United States, Italy and Spain. PBMCs, B-cell-depleted T cells, or T cells provided the cDNA or gDNA that made up the material.

Trimming shortened V by 0 bases and J by 11 bases, and 16 bases separated the two germline ends. Germline V gives CDR1 MGHRA, CDR2 YSYEKL. This CDR3 contains 14 residues. Authors' analysis steps: Amplification with reference gene primers provided the estimates of nucleated cell counts. Sequencing used immunoSEQ multiplex PCR; TCRdb keeps in-frame clones, though not all of them. The V and J calls and clone size come from that table; D and trimming were worked out from the DNA. Of more than 85,000 clones in the sample, roughly 85% were seen once. The TCR comes from an older man with acute or convalescent COVID-19. The chain combines TRBV4-1 with TRBJ1-1, with no clear D. The sequenced sample was peripheral blood. CDR3 nucleotides: TGCGCCAGCAGCCAAGATTGGGGTGCGGGCGGTGCTTTCTTT. This translates into CASSQDWGAGGAFF.